The 25 T cell receptor beta chains below all came from one sample that was sequenced in a study of blood T cells in healthy people across ages. Primers used in a second PCR of roughly 6 to 12 cycles were a sample-barcoded 5' primer and a J-beta primer mix. TCRdb fed the 5' RACE reads into MiXCR, producing one record per CDR3 protein. This sample has around 990,000 distinct CDR3 sequences; 35% to 40% occur once, and the top ten carry around 12%. Sequencing used blood. These receptors all stem from a young man in good health.

This clonotype was found many times. The chain carries TRBV20-1 and TRBJ2-1, with 11 bases aligning to TRBD2. This CDR3 region has 16 residues. V lost 7 bases and J lost 5; bases outside the gene matches: 13. In germline, CDR1 is DFQATT, CDR2 SNEGSKA (reference sequence). The CDR3 loop reads CSVQIALAGDDNEQFF. The CDR3 DNA reads as TGCAGTGTTCAAATCGCACTAGCGGGGGATGACAATGAGCAGTTCTTC.

This clonotype was observed a handful of times. The chain has TRBV7-8 and TRBJ2-7; 11 bases are a match to TRBD1. Trimming removed 2 bases from V and 9 bases from J; junction bases left unmatched: 9. CDR1 is SGHVS and CDR2 is FQNEAQ in the germline V gene. This CDR3 has 15 amino acids. The CDR3: CASSLSIGQGAWQYF. CDR3 coding DNA: TGTGCCAGCAGCTTAAGCATCGGACAGGGGGCTTGGCAGTACTTC.

This chain connects TRBV20-1 to TRBJ2-5; 7 bases fit TRBD2. Germline V gives CDR1 DFQATT, CDR2 SNEGSKA (reference sequence). The V and J ends lost 8 bases and 5 bases, in that order; junction bases with no gene match: 11. This CDR3 spans 13 amino acids. In nucleotides, the CDR3 is TGCAGTTCCTGGCCAGCGGGAAGGGAGACCCAGTACTTC. It specifies CSSWPAGRETQYF.

This clonotype was observed a single time. The chain uses TRBV12-3 or TRBV12-4 and TRBJ1-5; D perhaps matches TRBD1 (6 bases). V dropped 5 bases and J dropped 1 base, with 12 bases sitting between them. The CDR3 is 15 residues long. CDR3 sequence: CASSPDRLSNQPQHF. As DNA, the CDR3 is TGTGCCAGCAGTCCTGACAGGTTGAGCAATCAGCCCCAGCATTTT.

This clonotype was seen only a few times. The gene calls are TRBV21-1 and TRBJ1-5; the DNA was not used to check the table's D call, TRBD1. TRBV21-1 is a pseudogene. This CDR3 has 14 residues. The CDR3 spells CASRIVLGHQPQHF. Written as DNA, the CDR3 is TGTGCCAGCAGGATAGTTTTGGGGCATCAGCCCCAGCATTTT.

V is TRBV29-1 and J is TRBJ1-1; D possibly corresponds to TRBD1 (6 bases). The CDR3 extends over 14 amino acids. Germline V gives CDR1 SQVTM, CDR2 ANQGSEA. V was clipped by 3 bases and J by 6 bases, with 17 bases between them. Here the CDR3 DNA reads TGCAGCGTTGAGGAAGGGGGGATGGGGGCTGAAGCTTTCTTT. Its translation is CSVEEGGMGAEAFF.

This clonotype showed up just a few times. The chain is built from TRBV4-1 and TRBJ2-5, with 8 bases fitting TRBD1. The V and J ends lost 0 bases and 3 bases, in that order; junction bases with no gene match: 3. There are 15 residues in the CDR3. Germline V CDR1 and CDR2: MGHRA, YSYEKL. CDR3 sequence (DNA): TGCGCCAGCAGCCAAGAGGACAGGGTAAAAGAGACCCAGTACTTC. It specifies CASSQEDRVKETQYF.

This sequence joins TRBV27 and TRBJ2-1, with 8 bases aligning to TRBD1. The J call is in doubt because the DNA end fits TRBJ2-7 better. The germline CDR1 and CDR2 sequences are MNHEY and SMNVEV (reference sequence). The CDR3 runs to 15 residues. This CDR3 is CASSSGQETYNEQYF. The DNA for the CDR3 is TGTGCCAGCAGTTCGGGACAGGAGACCTACAATGAGCAGTACTTC.

The J gene is TRBJ1-1, the V gene TRBV27, with D possibly being TRBD1 (5 bases). The V gene's germline CDR1 is MNHEY and CDR2 SMNVEV (reference sequence). This CDR3 is built from 15 residues. The ends were cut back, 4 bases at V and 2 bases at J, with 14 bases in the middle. CDR3 coding DNA: TGTGCCAGCAGTTGGGGCGACAGTTACAACACTGAAGCTTTCTTT. Translating gives CASSWGDSYNTEAFF.

V and J are TRBV11-2 and TRBJ2-2, with D unresolved. This CDR3 is built from 14 residues. Trimming left V 5 bases short and J 4 bases short, with 11 bases between. The germline V gene has CDR1 SGHAT and CDR2 FQNNGV. CDR3 nucleotides: TGTGCCAGCAGCCGAATCTGGCGCACCGGGGAGCTGTTTTTT. This encodes CASSRIWRTGELFF.

The DNA of the CDR3 is TGTGCCAGCAGCCGCCTTTATGAGGGGGAGCTGTTTTTT. Its translation: CASSRLYEGELFF. The rearrangement joins TRBV7-2 to TRBJ2-2, with D hard to call. V was cut by 5 bases and J by 8 bases, with 12 bases left in between. Germline V lookup: CDR1 SGHTA, CDR2 FQGNSA. The length of the CDR3 is 13 residues.

To note about this clonotype: With a much larger clone just one base away, this may be a read error. The chain couples TRBV6-5 to TRBJ2-5, with D possibly matching TRBD1 (5 bases). The length of the CDR3 is 12 residues. V was clipped by 6 bases and J by 11 bases, with 16 bases between them. Germline-derived CDR1 and CDR2 are MNHEY and SVGAGI. The CDR3 DNA reads as TGTGCCAGCAGAAACAGGTGGGATGAGCAGTACTTC. Translation gives CASRNRWDEQYF.

The rearrangement uses TRBV7-9 and TRBJ2-5; a weak D match, TRBD1 (5 bases). The J call may not be correct, given that the DNA end is closer to TRBJ2-7. Per the germline V gene, CDR1 is SEHNR and CDR2 is FQNEAQ (reference sequence). The CDR3 has 17 amino acids. In DNA, the CDR3 is TGTGCCAGCAGCTTAGAGTACGTGGGGCCTCAGGCCAACGAGCAGTACTTC. It translates to CASSLEYVGPQANEQYF.

CDR3 protein: CSVAHVNTEAFF. The CDR3 nucleotides read TGCAGCGTCGCTCACGTCAACACTGAAGCTTTCTTT. The chain uses TRBV29-1 and TRBJ1-1, with no clear D. Germline CDR1 SQVTM, CDR2 ANQGSEA. V lost 6 bases and J lost 2, with 10 bases in between. The CDR3 sequence is 12 residues long.

The V call is TRBV20-1, the J call TRBJ1-3; the match to TRBD1 covers 7 bases. The CDR3 has 14 amino acids. V was clipped by 5 bases and J by 4 bases; unmatched bases: 8. From germline, CDR1 is DFQATT and CDR2 SNEGSKA (reference sequence). The CDR3 DNA sequence: TGCAGTGCTCTTGAAAGGGGGCGAGGAAACACCATATATTTT. Protein sequence: CSALERGRGNTIYF.

The chain combines TRBV12-3 or TRBV12-4 with TRBJ1-1, with TRBD1 as a possible D gene (6 bases). Trimming left V 8 bases short and J 11 bases short, with 21 bases between. The CDR3 contains 13 residues. DNA for the CDR3: TGTGCCAGCTCCGATTCGGGGGGGCGTTTGGCTTTCTTT. Translated: CASSDSGGRLAFF.

The V call is TRBV4-2, the J call TRBJ1-3; D not certain. This CDR3 is built from 17 residues. The germline V gene has CDR1 LGHNA and CDR2 YNFKEQ. V gave up 0 bases and J gave up 0 bases, with 12 bases separating them. CDR3 sequence (DNA): TGTGCCAGCAGCCAAGAACGTCCCGACCGCTCTGGAAACACCATATATTTT. It translates to CASSQERPDRSGNTIYF.

Turning to this clonotype: One base away lies a much larger clone, so this may be a sequencing read error. The chain has TRBV29-1 and TRBJ2-1, with TRBD2 as a possible D gene (5 bases). The V gene lost 6 bases and the J gene lost 3 bases, with 12 bases spanning the gap. The length of the CDR3 is 13 residues. From germline, CDR1 is SQVTM and CDR2 ANQGSEA. The CDR3 DNA is TGCAGCGTGGGAGTGTCTGGCTACAATGAGCAGTTCTTC. The encoded protein is CSVGVSGYNEQFF.

This chain links TRBV14 with TRBJ2-2; D unresolved. Trimming removed 3 bases at V and 1 base at J, with 9 bases between. This CDR3 comprises 15 residues. Germline V gene sequence: CDR1 SGHDN, CDR2 FVKESK. In DNA form, the CDR3 reads TGTGCCAGCAGCCAGGGATTCGAGAACACCGGGGAGCTGTTTTTT. It yields the protein CASSQGFENTGELFF. The variable domain in full, completed from reference TRBV14 and TRBJ2-2, reads EAGVTQFPSHSVIEKGQTVTLRCDPISGHDNLYWYRRVMGKEIKFLLHFVKESKQDESGMPNNRFLAERTGGTYSTLKVQPAELEDSGVYFCASSQGFENTGELFFGEGSRLTVL.

The V call is TRBV7-9, the J call TRBJ1-4; no definite D call. Trimming took off 3 bases at V and 7 bases at J, with 6 bases between the two ends. Germline V lookup: CDR1 SEHNR, CDR2 FQNEAQ (reference sequence). This CDR3 is built from 12 residues. CDR3: CASSLDLEKLFF. CDR3 sequence (DNA): TGTGCCAGCAGCTTGGACCTTGAAAAACTGTTTTTT.

This clonotype appeared a single time. The junction departs from the called germline gene at one end, perhaps through a read error. The chain has TRBV18 and TRBJ1-6, with D perhaps TRBD1 (6 bases). The CDR3 covers 16 residues. Germline V gives CDR1 KGHSH, CDR2 LQKENI. The CDR3 loop is CASSQRAGEDNSPPHF. Written as DNA, the CDR3 is TGTGCCAGCTCACAGCGGGCAGGGGAAGATAATTCACCCCCCCACTTT.

The chain uses TRBV12-3 or TRBV12-4 and TRBJ1-2; TRBD1 is a possible D gene (5 bases). CDR3 length: 13 residues. V lost 6 bases and J lost 8, with 16 bases in between. This CDR3 is CASRLGRAEGYTF. In DNA form, the CDR3 reads TGTGCCAGCAGGTTGGGCAGGGCAGAGGGCTACACCTTC.

The chain uses TRBV4-2 and TRBJ2-7; D is possibly TRBD2 (6 bases). This CDR3 is built from 15 residues. V dropped 0 bases and J dropped 7 bases, with 16 bases sitting between them. Germline loops: CDR1 LGHNA, CDR2 YNFKEQ. This chain's CDR3 is CASSQDGGTYNEQYF. The CDR3 bases are TGTGCCAGCAGCCAAGACGGAGGGACCTACAATGAGCAGTACTTC.

The chain combines TRBV12-3 or TRBV12-4 with TRBJ1-5; TRBD1 is a possible D gene (5 bases). CDR3 length equals 15 residues. The V end lost 5 bases, the J end lost 4 bases, and 15 bases lay between the germline ends. The CDR3 protein is CASSPGSSGNQPQHF. DNA for the CDR3: TGTGCCAGCAGTCCAGGGTCATCGGGGAATCAGCCCCAGCATTTT.

This clonotype showed up just a few times. The rearrangement uses TRBV11-2 and TRBJ2-4; 11 bases are shared with TRBD2. CDR3 length: 15 residues. Trimming cost V 0 bases and J 10 bases; bases outside gene matches: 5. Germline values: CDR1 SGHAT, CDR2 FQNNGV. This chain's CDR3 is CASSLDPGLAAIQYF. The CDR3 DNA reads as TGTGCCAGCAGCTTAGACCCGGGACTAGCGGCTATTCAGTACTTC.